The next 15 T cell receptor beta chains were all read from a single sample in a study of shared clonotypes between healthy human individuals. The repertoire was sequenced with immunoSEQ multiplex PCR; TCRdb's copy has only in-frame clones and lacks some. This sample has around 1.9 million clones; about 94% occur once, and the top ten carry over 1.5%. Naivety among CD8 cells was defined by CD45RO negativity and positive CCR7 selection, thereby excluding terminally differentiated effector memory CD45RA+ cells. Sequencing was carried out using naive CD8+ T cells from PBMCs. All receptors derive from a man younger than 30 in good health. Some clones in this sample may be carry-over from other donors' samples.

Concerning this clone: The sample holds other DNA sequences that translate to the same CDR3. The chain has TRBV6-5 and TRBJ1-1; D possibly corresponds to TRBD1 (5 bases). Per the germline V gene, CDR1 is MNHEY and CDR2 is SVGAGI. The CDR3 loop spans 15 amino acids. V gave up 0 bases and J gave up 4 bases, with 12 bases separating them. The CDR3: CASSYSIGGGTEAFF. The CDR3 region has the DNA TGTGCCAGCAGTTACTCGATCGGGGGGGGCACTGAAGCTTTCTTT.

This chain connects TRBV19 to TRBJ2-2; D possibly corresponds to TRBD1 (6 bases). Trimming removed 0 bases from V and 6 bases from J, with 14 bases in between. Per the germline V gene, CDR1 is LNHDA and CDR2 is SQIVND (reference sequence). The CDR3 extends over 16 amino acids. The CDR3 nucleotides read TGTGCCAGTAGTATAGATCTTGGACAGCATGCCGGGGAGCTGTTTTTT. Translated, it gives CASSIDLGQHAGELFF.

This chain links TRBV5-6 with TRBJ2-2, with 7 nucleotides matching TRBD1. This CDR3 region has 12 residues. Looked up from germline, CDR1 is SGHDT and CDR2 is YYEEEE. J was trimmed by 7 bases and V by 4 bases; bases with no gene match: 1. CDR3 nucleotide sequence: TGTGCCAGCAGCCGGACAGGCGGGGAGCTGTTTTTT. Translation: CASSRTGGELFF.

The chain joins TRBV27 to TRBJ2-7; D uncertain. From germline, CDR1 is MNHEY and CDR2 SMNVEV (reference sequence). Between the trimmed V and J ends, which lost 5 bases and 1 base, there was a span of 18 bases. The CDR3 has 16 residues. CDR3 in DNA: TGTGCCAGCAGTCCCCTCCCGCAGCCAGTGTCCTACGAGCAGTACTTC. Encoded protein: CASSPLPQPVSYEQYF.

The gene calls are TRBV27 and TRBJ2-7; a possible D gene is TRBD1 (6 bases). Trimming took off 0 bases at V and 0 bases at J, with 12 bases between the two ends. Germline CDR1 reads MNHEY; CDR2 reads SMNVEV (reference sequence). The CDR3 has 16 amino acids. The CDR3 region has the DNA TGTGCCAGCAGTTTATCGTTTGGACAGAGCTCCTACGAGCAGTACTTC. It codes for CASSLSFGQSSYEQYF.

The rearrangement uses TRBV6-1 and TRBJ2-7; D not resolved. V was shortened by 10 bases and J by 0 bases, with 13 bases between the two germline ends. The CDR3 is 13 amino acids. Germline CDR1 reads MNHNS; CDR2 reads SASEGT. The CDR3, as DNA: TGTGCCATCAAGACTTCTAGCTCCTACGAGCAGTACTTC. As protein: CAIKTSSSYEQYF.

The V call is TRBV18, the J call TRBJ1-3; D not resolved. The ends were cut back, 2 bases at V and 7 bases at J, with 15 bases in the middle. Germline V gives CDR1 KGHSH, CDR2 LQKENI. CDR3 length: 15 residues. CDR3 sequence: CASSPNSDRRNTIYF. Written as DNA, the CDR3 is TGTGCCAGCTCACCAAATTCGGACCGGCGGAACACCATATATTTT.

The CDR3 protein is CASGRRASGYEQYF. The CDR3 nucleotides read TGTGCCAGCGGAAGGAGGGCCTCGGGGTACGAGCAGTACTTC. The gene calls are TRBV27 and TRBJ2-7, with D possibly matching TRBD2 (6 bases). Germline lookup yields CDR1 MNHEY and CDR2 SMNVEV (reference sequence). Trimming shortened V by 8 bases and J by 4 bases, and 18 bases separated the two germline ends. The CDR3 has 14 amino acids.

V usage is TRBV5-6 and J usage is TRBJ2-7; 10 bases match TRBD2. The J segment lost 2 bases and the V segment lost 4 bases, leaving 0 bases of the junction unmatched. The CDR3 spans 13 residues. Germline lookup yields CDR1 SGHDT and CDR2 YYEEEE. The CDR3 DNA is TGTGCCAGCAGCACTAGCGGGGCCTACGAGCAGTACTTC. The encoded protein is CASSTSGAYEQYF.

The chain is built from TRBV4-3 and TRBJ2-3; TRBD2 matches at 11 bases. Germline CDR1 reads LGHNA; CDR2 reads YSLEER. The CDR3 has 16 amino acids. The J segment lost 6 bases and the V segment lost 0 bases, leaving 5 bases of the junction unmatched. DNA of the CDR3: TGCGCCAGCAGCCAAGAGGTCATAGCGGGGGGGGATACGCAGTATTTT. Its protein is CASSQEVIAGGDTQYF.

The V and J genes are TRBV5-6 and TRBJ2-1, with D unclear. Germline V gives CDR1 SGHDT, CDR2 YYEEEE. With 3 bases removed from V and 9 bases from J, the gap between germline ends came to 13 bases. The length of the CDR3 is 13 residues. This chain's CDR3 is CASSWTSSSEQFF. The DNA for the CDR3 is TGTGCCAGCAGCTGGACCTCAAGTAGTGAGCAGTTCTTC.

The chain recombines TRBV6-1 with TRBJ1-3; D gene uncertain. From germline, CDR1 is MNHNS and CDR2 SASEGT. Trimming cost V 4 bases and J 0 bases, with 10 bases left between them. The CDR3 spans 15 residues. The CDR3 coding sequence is TGTGCCAGCAGTGGAAGGGCTACCTCTGGAAACACCATATATTTT. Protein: CASSGRATSGNTIYF.

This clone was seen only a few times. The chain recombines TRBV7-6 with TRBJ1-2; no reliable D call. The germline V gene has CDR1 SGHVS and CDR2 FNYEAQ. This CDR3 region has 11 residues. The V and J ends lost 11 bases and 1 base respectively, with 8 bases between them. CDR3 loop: CAGVVNYGYTF. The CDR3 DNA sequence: TGTGCCGGTGTCGTTAACTATGGCTACACCTTC.

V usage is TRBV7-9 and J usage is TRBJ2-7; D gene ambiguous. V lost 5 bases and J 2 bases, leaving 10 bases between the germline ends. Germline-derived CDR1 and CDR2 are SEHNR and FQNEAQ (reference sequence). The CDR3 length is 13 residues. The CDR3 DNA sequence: TGTGCCAGCAGCCCGGTTCGTACCTACGAGCAGTACTTC. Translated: CASSPVRTYEQYF.

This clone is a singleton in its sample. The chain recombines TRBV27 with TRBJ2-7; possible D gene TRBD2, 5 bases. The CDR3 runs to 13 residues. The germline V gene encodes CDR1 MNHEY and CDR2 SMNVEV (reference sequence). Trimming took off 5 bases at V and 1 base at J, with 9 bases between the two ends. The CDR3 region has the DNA TGTGCCAGCAGTAAACTAGATTCCTACGAGCAGTACTTC. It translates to CASSKLDSYEQYF.